Below, 20 T cell receptor beta chains from the same sample are listed, as sequenced in a study of technical replicates of blood from a few donors. The repertoire was sequenced with immunoSEQ multiplex PCR; TCRdb's copy has only in-frame clones and lacks some. The sample records 65,000 to 85,000 clones, about 96% being singletons. The source material was T cells isolated from PBMCs. Source of these receptors: a human donor in good health.

The V gene is TRBV25-1, the J gene TRBJ2-5; unclear D gene. V was trimmed by 4 bases and J by 5 bases, leaving 17 bases between them. Per germline, CDR1 MGHDK and CDR2 SYGVNS. The CDR3 runs 15 residues. CDR3 bases: TGTGCCAGCAGTGCTCCGTCTACTATTGTGGAGACCCAGTACTTC. Its protein is CASSAPSTIVETQYF.

The chain carries TRBV5-1 and TRBJ2-7; the match to TRBD1 covers 7 bases. The CDR3 runs to 15 residues. The J segment lost 0 bases and the V segment lost 4 bases, leaving 7 bases of the junction unmatched. Germline CDR1 SGHRS, CDR2 YFSETQ. The CDR3 bases are TGCGCCAGCAGCCAGGACAGGAAGATCTCCTACGAGCAGTACTTC. This encodes CASSQDRKISYEQYF.

The J gene is TRBJ1-5, the V gene TRBV4-1; a possible D gene is TRBD1 (6 bases). The V gene's germline CDR1 is MGHRA and CDR2 YSYEKL. V dropped 2 bases and J dropped 8 bases, with 19 bases sitting between them. The CDR3 sequence is 16 residues long. The CDR3 spells CASSQSPPQGREPQHF. Written as DNA, the CDR3 is TGCGCCAGCAGCCAATCCCCGCCCCAGGGGCGGGAGCCCCAGCATTTT.

The chain links TRBV2 to TRBJ1-2; no firm D call. Trimming cost V 2 bases and J 5 bases, with 9 bases left between them. CDR1 is SNHLY and CDR2 is FYNNEI in the germline V gene. The CDR3 length is 13 residues. As DNA, the CDR3 is TGTGCCAGCAGTGAAACGGGTCTTTATGGCTACACCTTC. It encodes CASSETGLYGYTF.

This chain connects TRBV29-1 to TRBJ1-2; 7 bases match TRBD1. Trimming took 6 bases from V and 2 from J; bases not matched to a gene: 12. This CDR3 spans 15 amino acids. CDR1 is SQVTM, CDR2 ANQGSEA, per germline. In DNA form, the CDR3 reads TGCAGCGTGGGGGTTTATGTCAGGGGGAACTATGGCTACACCTTC. Amino acids: CSVGVYVRGNYGYTF.

This clone was seen once. The V call is TRBV23-1, the J call TRBJ2-2; tentative D call: TRBD1 (5 bases). TRBV23-1 is annotated as an ORF whose role is uncertain. The CDR3 loop spans 18 amino acids. The ends were cut back, 0 bases at V and 4 bases at J, with 18 bases in the middle. CDR3 DNA sequence: TGCGCCAGCAGTCAATCCGTGGGTCAGGGAAGGGGCACCGGGGAGCTGTTTTTT. This sequence encodes CASSQSVGQGRGTGELFF.

The chain is built from TRBV11-2 and TRBJ2-1, with 7 positions matching TRBD2. Germline lookup yields CDR1 SGHAT and CDR2 FQNNGV. J lost 15 bases, V lost 0 bases, and 11 bases had no gene match. This CDR3 region has 14 residues. CDR3 region: CASSLDPRDGRPFF. CDR3 nucleotide sequence: TGTGCCAGCAGCTTAGACCCCCGGGACGGGAGGCCGTTCTTC.

This chain links TRBV4-1 with TRBJ1-4; TRBD1 is a possible D gene (5 bases). Germline assignment: CDR1 MGHRA and CDR2 YSYEKL. The CDR3 has 18 amino acids. Trimming removed 0 bases at V and 8 bases at J, with 22 bases between. This CDR3 reads CASSQDFQGSWLGEKLFF. CDR3 in DNA: TGCGCCAGCAGCCAAGATTTTCAGGGTAGTTGGTTGGGCGAAAAACTGTTTTTT.

The chain joins TRBV9 to TRBJ1-2; the D is unclear. Germline CDR1 SGDLS, CDR2 YYNGEE. CDR3 length: 11 amino acids. V lost 7 bases and J 5 bases, leaving 9 bases between the germline ends. The CDR3 loop is CASEGAYGYTF. DNA for the CDR3: TGTGCCAGCGAAGGAGCTTATGGCTACACCTTC.

This chain joins TRBV13 and TRBJ2-1; maybe TRBD1 (5 bases). This CDR3 spans 15 amino acids. The germline V gene encodes CDR1 PRHDT and CDR2 FYEKMQ (reference sequence). The V gene lost 2 bases and the J gene lost 6 bases, with 14 bases spanning the gap. CDR3 DNA: TGTGCCAGCAGCTTAAGGTCAGGGTTCGTCAATGAGCAGTTCTTC. Protein sequence: CASSLRSGFVNEQFF. The full variable domain, completed using reference TRBV13 and TRBJ2-1, is AAGVIQSPRHLIKEKRETATLKCYPIPRHDTVYWYQQGPGQDPQFLISFYEKMQSDKGSIPDRFSAQQFSDYHSELNMSSLELGDSALYFCASSLRSGFVNEQFFGPGTRLTVL.

The genes are TRBV5-8 and TRBJ2-7, with D uncertain. Germline CDR1 is SGHTS and CDR2 is YDEGEE. CDR3 length: 9 residues. Trimming cost V 7 bases and J 3 bases, with 2 bases left between them. CDR3 amino acids: CASRYEQYF. In DNA form, the CDR3 reads TGTGCCAGCCGCTACGAGCAGTACTTC.

The chain recombines TRBV28 with TRBJ2-7, with a weak D call TRBD1 (6 bases). V gave up 6 bases and J gave up 3 bases, with 9 bases separating them. The germline V gene encodes CDR1 MDHEN and CDR2 SYDVKM. This CDR3 comprises 12 residues. The CDR3, as DNA: TGTGCCAGCAGCCTACAGGGCTACGAGCAGTACTTC. Its protein is CASSLQGYEQYF.

The chain links TRBV7-8 to TRBJ1-3; a possible D gene is TRBD1 (5 bases). Trimming removed 4 bases from V and 3 bases from J, with 16 bases in between. The CDR3 runs to 16 residues. Germline CDR1 is SGHVS and CDR2 is FQNEAQ. CDR3 protein: CASSSTAGTVGNTIYF. CDR3 bases: TGTGCCAGCAGCTCTACCGCGGGGACCGTTGGAAACACCATATATTTT. The full variable domain, its missing parts supplied by reference TRBV7-8 and TRBJ1-3, is GAGVSQSPRYKVAKRGQDVALRCDPISGHVSLFWYQQALGQGPEFLTYFQNEAQLDKSGLPSDRFFAERPEGSVSTLKIQRTQQEDSAVYLCASSSTAGTVGNTIYFGEGSWLTVV.

J is TRBJ2-2 and V is TRBV6-1, with D possibly being TRBD2 (6 bases). The CDR3 has 13 amino acids. Germline values: CDR1 MNHNS, CDR2 SASEGT. The DNA for the CDR3 is TGTGTTACAAGGCGGGGAGACACCGGGGAGCTGTTTTTT. Residues: CVTRRGDTGELFF.

This sequence joins TRBV7-2 and TRBJ2-3; D is unresolved. Trimming cost V 1 base and J 1 base, with 9 bases left between them. This CDR3 region has 15 residues. The germline V gene encodes CDR1 SGHTA and CDR2 FQGNSA. CDR3 DNA: TGTGCCAGCAGCTTAGATCGTGTCGGCACAGATACGCAGTATTTT. Amino acids: CASSLDRVGTDTQYF.

This sequence joins TRBV5-6 and TRBJ1-6, with 12 bases matching TRBD1. Germline V lookup: CDR1 SGHDT, CDR2 YYEEEE. V was pared by 7 bases and J by 5 bases, with 13 bases of the junction left unmatched. The CDR3 spans 18 residues. This CDR3 is CASGQPGQGARNNSPLHF. In nucleotides, the CDR3 is TGTGCCAGCGGCCAACCGGGACAGGGGGCGCGTAATAATTCACCCCTCCACTTT.

This chain joins TRBV5-4 and TRBJ2-7; D not resolved. Looked up from germline, CDR1 is SGHNT and CDR2 is YYREEE (reference sequence). With 3 bases removed from V and 3 bases from J, the gap between germline ends came to 4 bases. This CDR3 contains 11 residues. CDR3 amino acids: CASSSNYEQYF. In DNA form, the CDR3 reads TGTGCCAGCAGCTCCAACTACGAGCAGTACTTC.

This chain joins TRBV27 and TRBJ2-6, with D uncertain. The CDR3 is 18 amino acids. In germline, CDR1 is MNHEY, CDR2 SMNVEV (reference sequence). V was cut by 0 bases and J by 0 bases, with 12 bases left in between. As DNA, the CDR3 is TGTGCCAGCAGTTTATCGCCCCCGCAGATCTCTGGGGCCAACGTCCTGACTTTC. The encoded protein is CASSLSPPQISGANVLTF.

The chain couples TRBV4-2 to TRBJ1-1, with D possibly matching TRBD1 (5 bases). Trimming took off 0 bases at V and 0 bases at J, with 11 bases between the two ends. This CDR3 region has 16 residues. Germline V gene lookup returns CDR1 LGHNA and CDR2 YNFKEQ. CDR3 amino acids: CASSQDREGMNTEAFF. For the CDR3, the DNA is TGTGCCAGCAGCCAAGATCGGGAGGGGATGAACACTGAAGCTTTCTTT.

This clone came up once. J is TRBJ2-5 and V is TRBV5-5; TRBD1 aligns across 9 bases. CDR3 size: 16 residues. After removal of 4 bases from V and 2 bases from J, the junction contained 9 bases not matched to a gene. Per the germline V gene, CDR1 is SGHKS and CDR2 is YYEKEE (reference sequence). CDR3 sequence: CASSVGQGPAQETQYF. DNA of the CDR3: TGTGCCAGCAGCGTCGGACAGGGGCCTGCGCAAGAGACCCAGTACTTC. Variable domain in full (rest from reference TRBV5-5 and TRBJ2-5): DAGVTQSPTHLIKTRGQQVTLRCSPISGHKSVSWYQQVLGQGPQFIFQYYEKEERGRGNFPDRFSARQFPNYSSELNVNALLLGDSALYLCASSVGQGPAQETQYFGPGTRLLVL.